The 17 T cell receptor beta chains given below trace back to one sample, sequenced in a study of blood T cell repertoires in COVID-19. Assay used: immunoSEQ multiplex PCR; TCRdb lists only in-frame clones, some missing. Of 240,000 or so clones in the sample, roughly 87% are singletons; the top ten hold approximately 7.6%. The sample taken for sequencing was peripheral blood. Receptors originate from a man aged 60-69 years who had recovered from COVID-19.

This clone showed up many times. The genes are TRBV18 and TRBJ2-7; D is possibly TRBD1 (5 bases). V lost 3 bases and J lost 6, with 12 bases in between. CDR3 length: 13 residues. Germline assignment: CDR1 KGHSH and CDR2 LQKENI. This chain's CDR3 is CASSPDTRREQYV. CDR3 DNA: TGTGCCAGCTCACCGGACACTCGCCGCGAGCAGTACGTC.

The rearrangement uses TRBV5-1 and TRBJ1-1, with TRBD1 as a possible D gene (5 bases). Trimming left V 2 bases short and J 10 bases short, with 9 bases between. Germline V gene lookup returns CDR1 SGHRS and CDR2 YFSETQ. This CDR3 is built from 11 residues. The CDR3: CASSFGAGAFF. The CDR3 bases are TGCGCCAGCAGCTTTGGGGCAGGAGCTTTCTTT.

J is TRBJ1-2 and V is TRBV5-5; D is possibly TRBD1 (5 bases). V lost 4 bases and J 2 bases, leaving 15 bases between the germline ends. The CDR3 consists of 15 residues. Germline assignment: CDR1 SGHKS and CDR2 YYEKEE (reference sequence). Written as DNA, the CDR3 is TGTGCCAGCAGCCCTACCATCCGGGGGAACTATGGCTACACCTTC. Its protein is CASSPTIRGNYGYTF.

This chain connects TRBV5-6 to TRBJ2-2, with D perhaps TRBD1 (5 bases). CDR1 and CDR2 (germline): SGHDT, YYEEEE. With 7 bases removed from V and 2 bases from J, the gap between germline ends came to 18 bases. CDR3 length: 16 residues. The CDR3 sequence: CASLLDRALNTGELFF. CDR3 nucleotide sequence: TGTGCCAGCTTACTCGACAGAGCCCTAAACACCGGGGAGCTGTTTTTT. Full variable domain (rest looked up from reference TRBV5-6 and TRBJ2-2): DAGVTQSPTHLIKTRGQQVTLRCSPKSGHDTVSWYQQALGQGPQFIFQYYEEEERQRGNFPDRFSGHQFPNYSSELNVNALLLGDSALYLCASLLDRALNTGELFFGEGSRLTVL.

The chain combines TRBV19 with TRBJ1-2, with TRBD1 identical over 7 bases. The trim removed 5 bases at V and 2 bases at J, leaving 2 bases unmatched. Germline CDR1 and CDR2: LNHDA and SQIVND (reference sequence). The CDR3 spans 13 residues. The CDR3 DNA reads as TGTGCCAGTAGTGTGACAGGGAACTATGGCTACACCTTC. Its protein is CASSVTGNYGYTF.

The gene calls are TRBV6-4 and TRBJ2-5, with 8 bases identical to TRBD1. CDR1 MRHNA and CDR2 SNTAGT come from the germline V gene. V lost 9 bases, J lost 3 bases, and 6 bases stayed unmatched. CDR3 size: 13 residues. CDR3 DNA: TGTGCCAGTAGAATGGACAGGGAAGAGACCCAGTACTTC. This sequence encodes CASRMDREETQYF.

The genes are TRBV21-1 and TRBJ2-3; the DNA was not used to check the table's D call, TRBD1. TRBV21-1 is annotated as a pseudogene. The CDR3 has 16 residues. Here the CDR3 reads CASSRRTGRGTDTQYF. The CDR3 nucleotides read TGTGCCAGCAGCAGAAGGACAGGACGAGGGACAGATACGCAGTATTTT.

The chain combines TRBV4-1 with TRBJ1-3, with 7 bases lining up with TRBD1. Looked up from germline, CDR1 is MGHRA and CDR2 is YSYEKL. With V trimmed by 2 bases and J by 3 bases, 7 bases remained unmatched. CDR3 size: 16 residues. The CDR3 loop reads CASSQTGALVGNTIYF. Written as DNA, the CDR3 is TGCGCCAGCAGCCAAACAGGGGCGCTGGTTGGAAACACCATATATTTT.

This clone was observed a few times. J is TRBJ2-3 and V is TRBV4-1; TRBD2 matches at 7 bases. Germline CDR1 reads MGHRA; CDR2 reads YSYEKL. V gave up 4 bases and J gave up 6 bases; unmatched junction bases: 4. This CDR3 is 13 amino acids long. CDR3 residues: CASSPKLADTQYF. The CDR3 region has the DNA TGCGCCAGCAGCCCCAAACTAGCGGATACGCAGTATTTT.

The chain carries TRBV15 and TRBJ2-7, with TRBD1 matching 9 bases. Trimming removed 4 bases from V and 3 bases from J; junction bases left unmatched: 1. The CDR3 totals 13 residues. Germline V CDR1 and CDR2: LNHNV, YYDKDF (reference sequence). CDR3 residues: CATSKGQGYEQYF. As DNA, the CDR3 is TGTGCCACCAGCAAGGGACAGGGCTACGAGCAGTACTTC. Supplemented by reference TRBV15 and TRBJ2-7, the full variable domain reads DAMVIQNPRYQVTQFGKPVTLSCSQTLNHNVMYWYQQKSSQAPKLLFHYYDKDFNNEADTPDNFQSRRPNTSFCFLDIRSPGLGDTAMYLCATSKGQGYEQYFGPGTRLTVT.

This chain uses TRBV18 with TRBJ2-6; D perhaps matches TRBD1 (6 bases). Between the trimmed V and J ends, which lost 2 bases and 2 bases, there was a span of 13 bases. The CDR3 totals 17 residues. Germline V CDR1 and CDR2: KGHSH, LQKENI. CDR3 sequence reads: CASSPRQGITGANVLTF. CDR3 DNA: TGTGCCAGCTCACCAAGGCAGGGGATCACTGGGGCCAACGTCCTGACTTTC.

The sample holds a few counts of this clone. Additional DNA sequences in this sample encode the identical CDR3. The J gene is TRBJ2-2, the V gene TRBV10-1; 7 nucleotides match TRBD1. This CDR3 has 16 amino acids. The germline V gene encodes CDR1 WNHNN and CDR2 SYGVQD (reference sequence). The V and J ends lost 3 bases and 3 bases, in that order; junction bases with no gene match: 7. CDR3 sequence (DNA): TGCGCCAGCAGTGACACTGGACAGGCTCACACCGGGGAGCTGTTTTTT. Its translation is CASSDTGQAHTGELFF.

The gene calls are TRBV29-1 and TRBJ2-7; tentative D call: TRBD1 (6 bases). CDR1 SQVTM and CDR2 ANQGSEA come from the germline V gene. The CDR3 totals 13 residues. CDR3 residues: CNETGHCGYEQYV. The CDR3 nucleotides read TGCAACGAGACGGGACATTGTGGCTACGAGCAGTACGTC.

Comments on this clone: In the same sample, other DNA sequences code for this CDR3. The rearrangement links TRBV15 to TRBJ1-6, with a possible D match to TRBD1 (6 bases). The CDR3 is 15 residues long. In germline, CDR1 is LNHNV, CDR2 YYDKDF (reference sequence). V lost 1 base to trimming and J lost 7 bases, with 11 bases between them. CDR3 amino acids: CATSRGRGGNSPLHF. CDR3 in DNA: TGTGCCACCAGCAGAGGCAGGGGCGGGAATTCACCCCTCCACTTT.

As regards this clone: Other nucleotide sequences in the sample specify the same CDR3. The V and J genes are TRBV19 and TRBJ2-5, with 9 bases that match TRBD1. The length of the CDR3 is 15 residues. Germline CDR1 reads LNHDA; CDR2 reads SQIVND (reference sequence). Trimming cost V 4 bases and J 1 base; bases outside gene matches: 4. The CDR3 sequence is CASSRPGQGQETQYF. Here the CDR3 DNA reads TGTGCCAGTAGTAGACCGGGACAGGGCCAAGAGACCCAGTACTTC.

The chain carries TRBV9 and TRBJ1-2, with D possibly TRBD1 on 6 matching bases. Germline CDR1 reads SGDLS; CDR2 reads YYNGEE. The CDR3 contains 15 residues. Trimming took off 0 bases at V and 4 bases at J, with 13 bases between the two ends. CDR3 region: CASSVETGGLYGYTF. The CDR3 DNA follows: TGTGCCAGCAGCGTAGAAACGGGGGGCCTCTATGGCTACACCTTC.

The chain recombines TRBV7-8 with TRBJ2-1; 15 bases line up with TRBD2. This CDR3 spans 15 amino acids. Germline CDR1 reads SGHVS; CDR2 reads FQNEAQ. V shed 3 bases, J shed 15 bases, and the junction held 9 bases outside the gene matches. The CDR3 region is CASSFLGLAGGFAFF. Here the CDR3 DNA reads TGTGCCAGCAGCTTCCTCGGACTAGCGGGGGGGTTTGCGTTCTTC.